This T cell receptor beta chain appears in the sequencing data of a study of cytomegalovirus exposure and HLA in healthy donors (dated by TCRdb to 2017 to 2019). For the study in its entirety: An earlier analysis of 587 of the donors reported approximately 260 Gb of sequence data and 95 million to 130 million unique TCR beta sequences obtained from around 170 million T cells. HLA typing included class I and class II loci at four-digit resolution. Using immunosequencing, the study profiled T cell repertoires from about 610 subjects and related those repertoires to cytomegalovirus serostatus. A later genetic analysis took genome-wide SNP genotypes for about three fifths of the 666 donors and used that subset as a discovery cohort. An early release covering approximately 600 HLA-typed donors comprised about 290 gigabases of sequencing data and around 86 million unique TCR sequences. Of the roughly 410 genotyped donors, 80% to 90% were placed in the genetic ancestry cluster associated with self-reported Caucasian donors. In addition to the first cohort of about 650 subjects, a separate validation cohort of 120 different subjects was used. Every repertoire in the discovery cohort had been generated on one and the same sequencing platform. To study patterns of TCR occurrence, a later analysis re-analyzed previously published TCR beta repertoires from just over 650 donors and added high-resolution HLA genotyping. Typing coverage differed by locus: A, B, C, DRB1 and DQB1 were typed in roughly 629-630 donors, DQA1 in around 500, DPA1 in 600 to 610, and DPB1 in 400 to 490. An earlier analysis of several hundred of the donors used high-throughput TCR beta sequencing to judge whether each TCR beta V gene segment behaved as functional or pseudogenic. Rather than drawing on any new phenotypic data, the later analysis identified candidate immune exposures from TCR beta sequences and the way those sequences occurred across donors. Four or five DR-DQ haplotypes were handled as single units for association and clustering because linkage in the cohort was strong. The study combined high-throughput TCR immunosequencing, statistical association of individual TCRs with disease status, and machine learning to predict cytomegalovirus infection status. Donor age, sex, ethnicity and CMV serostatus were compiled alongside the repertoire data. The study aimed to test whether cataloging public T cell receptors could reveal signatures of past pathogen exposure. On average, 235,054 unique TCR beta nucleotide sequences were sequenced per donor among 300 to 500 genotyped donors of the cohort, with 15% to 20% of those sequences being non-productive.

The cohort was made up of about 670 healthy bone marrow donors. All cohort members were sampled while nominally healthy, although unrecorded immune exposures were likely present. The donor tested CMV seronegative and was one of the 352 seronegative cohort members. Each donor provided a peripheral blood sample, and peripheral blood mononuclear cells were used for TCR beta sequencing. The Qiagen DNeasy Blood Extraction Kit was used to extract genomic DNA from the blood cell samples. Regarding this clone: Its antigen is still unknown. The input lacks base qualities; no much larger clone sits a single base away.

To prepare the library, the immunoSEQ multiplex PCR assay was applied. For the multiplex PCR, a mixture combining 60 forward primers for TCR Vbeta segments and 13 reverse primers for TCR Jbeta segments was used. A multiplex PCR assay on genomic DNA amplified the CDR3 region of rearranged TCR beta genes. Amplified TCR beta libraries were sequenced as 87-base-pair reads on the Illumina HiSeq System. Per the authors' processing: A later analysis counted 65 million to 90 million unique TCR beta chains across the 670 or so repertoires, and approximately 11 million of these chains were shared by at least two donors. To remove PCR and sequencing errors, raw reads were error-corrected and collapsed into unique sequences using a nearest-neighbor algorithm that merged closely related sequences. CDR3 sequences were aligned to IMGT reference sequences to assign V, D and J gene segments. For a sequence to be retained, at least a six-nucleotide match to both a V gene segment and a J gene segment was required. Rearrangements were classified as productive when the CDR3 lacked stop codons and remained in frame with V and J, and all other rearrangements were classified as non-productive. Following IMGT convention, CDR3 was defined as the stretch from the second conserved V-encoded cysteine to the conserved J-encoded phenylalanine. The earlier analysis of some 580 of the donors excluded any sequence lacking an unambiguous match to a single V gene segment. An earlier analysis of several hundred of the donors called V segments functional above 56.7% productive rearrangements and segregating when the between-donor standard deviation exceeded 5%. To diagnose cytomegalovirus status from the catalog of TCR beta chain sequences, a statistical classification framework was built. A later analysis assigned V and J genes by comparing TCR nucleotide sequences with IMGT/GENE-DB human TR gene sequences. In a later analysis, CDR3 sequences and most-parsimonious VDJ recombination scenarios were assigned using the TCRdist pipeline. In a later analysis, every TCR beta chain was defined by the combination of its CDR3 amino acid sequence and its V-gene family, and reads without a unique V-gene family were dropped. As a way to deal with suspected cross-contamination and a sequencing artifact, a later analysis dropped over 550 nucleotide sequences that were highly shared and had low generation probability. In a later analysis, a clonal expansion index was calculated for each public chain from normalized within-repertoire ranks of inferred template counts. A later analysis computed generation probabilities with a VDJ recombination model fitted to out-of-frame rearrangements, and checked the results against IGoR. A later analysis scored TCR-TCR, TCR-HLA and TCR-CMV co-occurrence with hypergeometric tests, applying a repertoire-size bias correction to TCR pairs. False discovery rates were estimated in a later analysis by permuting HLA or CMV assignments 20 times. A later analysis grouped co-occurring TCRs with DBSCAN, adding TCRdist sequence similarity when clustering within HLA-allele-positive subsets. For co-occurrence clustering, repertoires with fewer than 30,000 or more than 120,000 public chains were excluded, along with five repertoires with anomalous nucleotide sharing. TCRdb re-hosts the immuneACCESS table, in-frame sequences only. Its copies lack some clones; in the studies checked, an unresolved V gene accounts for under half of them, and the cause for the rest is not known. For V, J and clone size, that table is used; D and trimming come from the DNA. Present in this sample are about 98,000 clones, roughly three quarters of which were seen just once. Together, the top ten hold about 1.5% of the sample.

Deletion took 4 bases off V and 3 bases off J, with a span of 13 bases between the germline ends. The cysteine opens and the phenylalanine closes a CDR3 of 15 amino acids. The kept DNA is CDR3 alone, 45 bases in frame from the first base. CDR1 and CDR2 are drawn from the germline V gene (reference sequence): LNHDA, SQIVND. The full study reports these points: Correlated functional status among segregating V segments might be attributable to linkage disequilibrium, but an unknown experimental factor could not be ruled out. A further reported finding was that TCR beta sequences accurately predicted the HLA-A and HLA-B alleles for most subjects in the first cohort. The classifier was reported to diagnose cytomegalovirus status with high specificity and sensitivity in both the original cohort and the validation cohort. An association between a missense DCLRE1C variant and V-gene and J-gene trimming of TCR beta chains was found in a later genetic analysis and replicated in an independent cohort. Broadly in line with IMGT annotations, most TCR beta V segments showed up in productive rearrangements about 87% or about 30% of the time in an earlier analysis of around 550 of the donors. Immune exposure information for the cohort was limited to CMV serostatus. The earlier analysis of fewer than 750 of the donors excluded some 16 rarely observed V segments, including chromosome 9 orphons, because counts were too low. Several of the top co-occurrence clusters appeared to be linked to parvovirus B19, influenza, CMV and Epstein-Barr virus, according to a later analysis. Strong co-occurrence of HLA alleles, especially DR and DQ, made assigning TCR associations to individual alleles difficult. Roughly uniform sequencing depth across donors was assumed in presence/absence analyses, although this assumption may not hold. A cluster of highly shared sequence variants was judged likely to be a technical artifact of the sequencing pipeline. In vitro tests confirmed that a few of the cytomegalovirus-associated TCR beta chains recognize cytomegalovirus antigens. The study listed 150 to 200 TCR beta chains as associated with cytomegalovirus. Specific HLA alleles were associated with 16,951 TCR beta sequences at a false discovery rate of 0.05 in a later analysis. According to a later analysis, TCR association rates differed among HLA loci, with DRB1 alleles showing the most associated TCRs and HLA-C alleles showing the fewest. Some IMGT-functional V segments, including TRBV6-2 and TRBV6-3, could not be told apart with the 87-base-pair reads, so those segments were excluded. According to a later genetic analysis, donors in an Asian-associated ancestry cluster had fewer N-insertions in productive TCRs than the roughly 670-donor mean. Most TCR sequences were seen in very few donors, while some public TCRs were found in many individuals. According to a later analysis, most CMV-associated TCR beta chains appeared to be HLA-restricted, and the HLA associations seemed to be driven largely by CMV exposure. In a later analysis, HLA-associated TCR beta chains were found to be more clonally expanded and to have lower generation probabilities than equally common non-associated chains. This cohort had only TCR beta chains sequenced, and the lack of alpha or paired-chain data limited which features could be detected. Because HLA typing was missing for some donors at each locus, association tests included only the typed subset. According to the authors, the approach could potentially be generalized to other disease states and immunological phenotypes.

Sequenced sample: PBMCs. This receptor was obtained from a man aged 35-49 years in good health and CMV-seronegative. This sequence uses TRBV19 and TRBJ1-5; a tentative D match to TRBD1 spans 6 bases. The base sequence is TGTGCCAGTAGTACCCGGACAGAACCCAATCAGCCCCAGCATTTT. Its protein reads: CASSTRTEPNQPQHF.